The rows below give T cell receptor beta chains drawn from one sample of a study of shared clonotypes between healthy human individuals. Sequenced by immunoSEQ multiplex PCR; TCRdb stores in-frame clones only, minus some. Here the sample spans under 2,000,000 clones, around 96% being singletons. Sequences were obtained from naive CD8+ T cells sorted from blood. These receptor sequences come from a man aged 18 to 29 in good health. CDR3s include the opening cysteine and the closing phenylalanine or tryptophan. A D gene is named only where the DNA matches it firmly. Size is omitted from some rows. Given values are once, few, many or a class for expanded clones.

DNA	CDR3	size	V	J	D
TGTGCCAGCAGCAAGGGGACGTCGGGAAACACCATATATTTT	CASSKGTSGNTIYF	.	TRBV21-1	TRBJ1-3	.
TGTGCCAGCAGCCCGGGACAGAACTATGGCTACACCTTC	CASSPGQNYGYTF	.	TRBV13	TRBJ1-2	TRBD1
TGTGCCAGCAAGATGAACACTGAAGCTTTCTTT	CASKMNTEAFF	.	TRBV6-5	TRBJ1-1	.
TGTGCCAGCGCGGATCGGGGCTTGAACACTGAAGCTTTCTTT	CASADRGLNTEAFF	.	TRBV2	TRBJ1-1	.
TGTGCCAGCAGGATACAGGGGGCGCACGGCTACACCTTC	CASRIQGAHGYTF	once	TRBV27	TRBJ1-2	TRBD1
TGTGCCTGGGGGACAGCGGAGACCGGGGAGCTGTTTTTT	CAWGTAETGELFF	.	TRBV30	TRBJ2-2	TRBD1
TGCAGCGTTGAATGGAACACTGAAGCTTTCTTT	CSVEWNTEAFF	.	TRBV29-1	TRBJ1-1	.
TGTGCCAGCACCTATGGTTCTGGCTACACCTTC	CASTYGSGYTF	.	TRBV2	TRBJ1-2	.
TGTGCCAGCAGTTGGTCCTACGAGCAGTACTTC	CASSWSYEQYF	.	TRBV6-6	TRBJ2-7	.
TGTGCCAGTAGTATAGCCGCTGGACCCTACGAGCAGTACTTC	CASSIAAGPYEQYF	.	TRBV19	TRBJ2-7	.
TGTGCCACCAGCAGAGCAGGTTTGGAGACCCAGTACTTC	CATSRAGLETQYF	few	TRBV15	TRBJ2-5	.